This T cell receptor (beta chain) stems from a study of identical twins. For this clonotype: Antigen specificity is unknown.

TCRdb fed the 5' RACE reads into MiXCR, producing one record per CDR3 protein. This table holds about 200,000 distinct CDR3 sequences, approximately 15% found once. Findings of the study overall: Among beta out-of-frame sequences, excess sharing between twins appeared weaker.

This same sample was also taken into another study, of T cells expressing NK-cell markers. That source notes: Each TCR beta repertoire originated in sorted T cells that were CD3+CD56+NKG2C+, CD3+CD56+NKG2C- or CD3+CD56-NKG2C+.

This TCR derives from a woman between 18 and 30 years old in good health. The sequenced sample was CD8+ T cells sorted from blood.

The CDR3 protein is CASSPTRGRKGPETQYF. The CDR3 DNA reads TGTGCCAGCTCACCGACACGGGGGAGAAAAGGACCCGAGACCCAGTACTTC. V usage is TRBV18 and J usage is TRBJ2-5; D perhaps matches TRBD2 (6 bases). The V end lost 3 bases, the J end lost 5 bases, and 22 bases lay between the germline ends. Germline CDR1 reads KGHSH; CDR2 reads LQKENI. The CDR3 is made up of 17 amino acids.